These 8 T cell receptor beta chains were sequenced from one sample in a study of T cells in Graves' hyperthyroidism and ophthalmopathy. RNA transcripts gave rise to amplified TCR beta CDR3 regions. First-round RT-PCR targeting the TCR CDR3 was performed with the HTBI primer set. TCRdb processed the multiplex PCR reads anew with MiXCR; each CDR3 protein has one entry. In the table there are about 540,000 distinct CDR3 sequences, 35% to 55% of which are singletons. Sequencing was done on a sample of peripheral blood or thyroid tissue (not recorded which). The source of these receptors is a woman aged 18-29 years with Graves' hyperthyroidism.

The table lists this clonotype with many counts. The chain joins TRBV29-1 to TRBJ2-6, with 7 bases identical to TRBD2. With V trimmed by 3 bases and J by 4 bases, 3 bases remained unmatched. This CDR3 has 14 residues. CDR1 and CDR2 from the germline V gene are SQVTM and ANQGSEA. The CDR3 reads CSVEGGVGANVLTF. Here the CDR3 DNA reads TGCAGCGTTGAGGGAGGGGTCGGGGCCAACGTCCTGACTTTC.

About this clonotype: This may be a read error, as it is one base from a much larger clone. The chain is built from TRBV12-3 or TRBV12-4 and TRBJ1-3; maybe TRBD1 (5 bases). The CDR3 runs to 15 residues. The DNA of the CDR3 is TGTGCCAGCAGTTATGACAGCTTCTCTAGAAACACCATATATTTT. This sequence encodes CASSYDSFSRNTIYF.

In the case of this clonotype: Given the absence of the conserved phenylalanine or tryptophan at the CDR3 end, a read error is likely. No DNA is shown, since the ends of the CDR3 on it are uncertain; the CDR3 is the one TCRdb lists. The rearrangement links TRBV7-8 to TRBJ1-4; the table's D call, TRBD1, was not checked against the DNA. Germline assignment: CDR1 SGHVS and CDR2 FQNEAQ. The CDR3 is 9 residues long, counting both termini. The CDR3 loop is CASSLSFRV.

In this sample, this clonotype turned up a few times. V is TRBV27 and J is TRBJ1-5; D perhaps matches TRBD1 (5 bases). The V gene's germline CDR1 is MNHEY and CDR2 SMNVEV (reference sequence). V was clipped by 5 bases and J by 1 base, with 15 bases between them. CDR3 size: 16 residues. The CDR3 coding sequence is TGTGCCAGCAGTCCCAGCTTGTCAGGGAGCAATCAGCCCCAGCATTTT. Protein sequence: CASSPSLSGSNQPQHF.

CDR3 nucleotides: TGTGCCCTGAGGACAGGGGGCTTTAGCAATCAGCCCCAGCATTTT. Its translation is CALRTGGFSNQPQHF. The chain recombines TRBV2 with TRBJ1-5; TRBD1 aligns across 11 bases. CDR1 and CDR2 (germline): SNHLY, FYNNEI. The CDR3 covers 15 residues. V lost 11 bases, J lost 0 bases, and 6 bases stayed unmatched.

With respect to this clonotype: An end of the junction does not agree with germline; a read error may underlie this. This sequence joins TRBV13 and TRBJ1-4; D is possibly TRBD1 (5 bases). Germline V CDR1 and CDR2: PRHDT, FYEKMQ (reference sequence). This CDR3 has 14 residues. In nucleotides, the CDR3 is TGTGCCAGCAGCCCCGGGACCAGTAATGAAAGACTGTTTTTT. It is translated as CASSPGTSNERLFF.

V is TRBV9 and J is TRBJ1-2, with D tentatively TRBD1 (6 bases). The CDR3 has 15 residues. In germline, CDR1 is SGDLS, CDR2 YYNGEE. The germline V and J ends were trimmed by 3 bases and 4 bases, with 16 bases remaining between them. The CDR3 DNA sequence: TGTGCCAGCAGCGCCGGCGGGGGGGCGACCTATGGCTACACCTTC. Protein: CASSAGGGATYGYTF.

The rearrangement joins TRBV20-1 to TRBJ2-5, with 7 bases fitting TRBD1. The CDR3 loop spans 13 amino acids. In germline, CDR1 is DFQATT, CDR2 SNEGSKA (reference sequence). Trimming took 5 bases from V and 4 from J; bases not matched to a gene: 7. CDR3 coding DNA: TGCAGTGCTGAAGACAGGGCAGGAGAGACCCAGTACTTC. Residues: CSAEDRAGETQYF.